This T cell receptor (beta chain) comes out of a study of T cell clonality in common variable immunodeficiency. General study findings and limits: In common variable immunodeficiency, TCR beta chains reportedly carried fewer deletions and N-nucleotide insertions.

Generated by immunoSEQ multiplex PCR, the TCRdb table keeps only in-frame clones and is missing some. The sample yields about 60,000 clones, without any singletons. Blood samples were heparinized, about 5 to 9 ml per donor. V lost 5 bases and J lost 5, with 19 bases in between. The CDR3 has 16 residues. The germline V gene has CDR1 PRHDT and CDR2 FYEKMQ (reference sequence). Ten or more counts support this clone. Its specificity is not known. The read comes to an end 3 residues before the CDR3 does, leaving the germline J gene to fill in the end. This TCR came from a person aged 18 to 75 in good health. V and J are TRBV13 and TRBJ1-5; TRBD1 is a possible D gene (5 bases). Sequenced: peripheral blood mononuclear cells. The CDR3 sequence: CASSIRKTVPHQPQHF. Partial CDR3 DNA: TGTGCCAGCAGCATACGCAAGACAGTGCCCCATCAGCCC.